The rows below give T cell receptor beta chains drawn from one sample of a study of blood T cell repertoires in COVID-19. Produced via immunoSEQ multiplex PCR; TCRdb's table is partial and in-frame only. This sample has around 75,000 clones, with 88% found just once. What was sequenced was peripheral blood. The origin of the receptors is a human donor in a cohort sampled during active COVID-19. Both conserved end residues are part of each CDR3. D genes are given only for firm matches. The listing skips clone size in some rows; elsewhere it reads once, few, many or a size class.

D,J,V,size,DNA,CDR3
TRBD2,TRBJ2-3,TRBV7-3,once,TGTGCCAGCAGCTCCCCAGCGGGAGGGTTCACAGATACGCAGTATTTT,CASSSPAGGFTDTQYF
TRBD1,TRBJ1-6,TRBV7-6,once,TGTGCCAGCAGCTGGGACAGGGGGGATTCACCCCTCCACTTT,CASSWDRGDSPLHF
TRBD2,TRBJ2-5,TRBV18,.,TGTGCCAGCTCACCGACTAGCGGGAGGGGTGAGACCCAGTACTTC,CASSPTSGRGETQYF
.,TRBJ2-1,TRBV23-1,.,TGCGCCAGCATTCCACAGGGCAGCCACACAACAAATGAGCAGTTCTTC,CASIPQGSHTTNEQFF
TRBD2,TRBJ2-4,TRBV10-3,.,TGTGCCATCAGTGAGTATTCCCAAGGGACTAGCGGGAGTCGGAGCATTCAGTACTTC,CAISEYSQGTSGSRSIQYF
TRBD1,TRBJ1-2,TRBV7-9,medium-sized,TGTGCCAGCAGCTTAGTGGCAGGGGGTCATGGCTACACCTTC,CASSLVAGGHGYTF
.,TRBJ2-2,TRBV7-2,.,TGTGCCAGCAGCTTTGGACAGAACACCGGGGAGCTGTTTTTT,CASSFGQNTGELFF
.,TRBJ2-3,TRBV19,.,TGTGCCAGTAGTATGGGGCGGAGCGCAGATACGCAGTATTTT,CASSMGRSADTQYF
TRBD1,TRBJ1-6,TRBV30,.,TGTGCCTGGACATCCGGGACAGGAGTTTCACCCCTCCACTTT,CAWTSGTGVSPLHF
TRBD1,TRBJ1-1,TRBV5-1,.,TGCGCCAGCAGCTTGGCAGGGGGCAGAGGTACTGAAGCTTTCTTT,CASSLAGGRGTEAFF
.,TRBJ2-1,TRBV19,.,TGTGCCAGTAAAACATCCCCAAGCTCCTACAATGAGCAGTTCTTC,CASKTSPSSYNEQFF
.,TRBJ1-1,TRBV19,.,TGTGCCAGTAGTATCCCTCGGGGATGGGGCACTGAAGCTTTCTTT,CASSIPRGWGTEAFF
TRBD2,TRBJ2-2,TRBV10-3,.,TGTGCCATCAGTGACGGGGGGACGAACACCGGGGAGCTGTTTTTT,CAISDGGTNTGELFF
TRBD1,TRBJ2-3,TRBV2,.,TGTGCTATAGGACAGGCTGGGACAGATACGCAGTATTTT,CAIGQAGTDTQYF
.,TRBJ1-3,TRBV19,once,TGTGCCAGTAGTACGGGTCGGAAGAACACCATATATTTT,CASSTGRKNTIYF
.,TRBJ1-5,TRBV19,.,TGTGCCAGTAGTATAGGAGGGGGTTATAGCAATCAGCCCCAGCATTTT,CASSIGGGYSNQPQHF
TRBD1,TRBJ1-2,TRBV4-1,.,TGCGCCAGCAGCCAGGACCAGGGACAGGGCTATGGCTACACCTTC,CASSQDQGQGYGYTF
TRBD2,TRBJ2-3,TRBV6-4,.,TGTGCCAGCAGTGAACTAGCGGGAGGCGGGAGCACAGATACGCAGTATTTT,CASSELAGGGSTDTQYF
TRBD1,TRBJ2-2,TRBV4-2,.,TGTGCCAGCAGCCAAGGGAACCAGGGGGCGAACACCGGGGAGCTGTTTTTT,CASSQGNQGANTGELFF
TRBD2,TRBJ2-1,TRBV5-1,.,TGCGCCAGCAGCTCGGGACTAGTCTCCTACAATGAGCAGTTCTTC,CASSSGLVSYNEQFF
.,TRBJ1-5,TRBV12-2,.,TGTGCAAGTCGCTTCCCGGACAGGGGGCGCAATCAGCCCCAGCATTTT,CASRFPDRGRNQPQHF
TRBD1,TRBJ2-5,TRBV7-9,.,TGTGCCAGCAGCTTAGGGCAGGGGGCATCAGAGACCCAGTACTTC,CASSLGQGASETQYF
.,TRBJ2-1,TRBV3-1/TRBV3-2,.,TGTGCCAGCAGCCAAGAAGTTTTCCTAGCCTACAATGAGCAGTTCTTC,CASSQEVFLAYNEQFF
.,TRBJ2-3,TRBV11-3,.,TGTGCCAGCAGCCCATCCCCCGGGGTGGCGCAGTATTTT,CASSPSPGVAQYF
.,TRBJ2-3,TRBV6-2/TRBV6-3,.,TGTGCCAGCAGCCCTCCTTGGGACTCTAGCACAGATACGCAGTATTTT,CASSPPWDSSTDTQYF
.,TRBJ2-1,TRBV27,.,TGTGCCAGCAGTTTATTACCCCCCGGTCCCAATGAGCAGTTCTTC,CASSLLPPGPNEQFF
.,TRBJ1-2,TRBV6-5,.,TGTGCCAGCAGTTACTCCGGGGGGCGGTATGGCTACACCTTC,CASSYSGGRYGYTF
TRBD1,TRBJ2-3,TRBV5-1,.,TGCGCCAGCAGGCGGGGACAGGGGGGTCTGGATACGCAGTATTTT,CASRRGQGGLDTQYF
TRBD1,TRBJ2-3,TRBV5-1,.,TGCGCCAGCCATAAGACAGGGGGAAACACAGATACGCAGTATTTT,CASHKTGGNTDTQYF
.,TRBJ1-3,TRBV12-3/TRBV12-4,.,TGTGCCAGCAGTCTCAGGGTAAACACCATATATTTT,CASSLRVNTIYF
.,TRBJ1-2,TRBV19,once,TGTGCCAGTAGTCGCTATGGCTACACCTTC,CASSRYGYTF
.,TRBJ1-2,TRBV7-9,once,TGTGCCGTGAGCGGTAAGACGGACCCAGGCTATGGCTACACCTTC,CAVSGKTDPGYGYTF
.,TRBJ2-5,TRBV30,.,TGTGCCTGGAGTCCGTACGGGGAAGGTTGGGAGACCCAGTACTTC,CAWSPYGEGWETQYF
.,TRBJ2-2,TRBV5-5,.,TGTGCCAGCAGCTTTAGTAGGGGTCTAGCCGGGGAGCTGTTTTTT,CASSFSRGLAGELFF
.,TRBJ1-2,TRBV2,.,TGTGCCAGCACTGAAGCAGGGGATACTAACTATGGCTACACCTTC,CASTEAGDTNYGYTF
.,TRBJ1-2,TRBV4-2,.,TGTGCCAGCAGCCAAGATAGGGCAGGGGATAAAGGCTACACCTTC,CASSQDRAGDKGYTF
TRBD2,TRBJ2-2,TRBV7-2,.,TGTGCCAGCGGCTCGGGACTAGGTGGTTCCGGGGAGCTGTTTTTT,CASGSGLGGSGELFF
.,TRBJ1-2,TRBV27,.,TGTGCCAGCAGTTCTTTATCCGGCGGCTATGGCTACACCTTC,CASSSLSGGYGYTF
.,TRBJ2-7,TRBV7-9,.,TGTGCCAGCAGCTTAGGAAGAGGGACACTGATTTACGAGCAGTACTTC,CASSLGRGTLIYEQYF
TRBD2,TRBJ2-3,TRBV19,.,TGTGCCAGTAGTTTAGACCTCCTAGCGGGGTCCACAGATACGCAGTATTTT,CASSLDLLAGSTDTQYF
.,TRBJ2-7,TRBV28,.,TGTGCCAGCAGTTTAGGTTCGGGTGCCTTGGGTGAGCAGTACTTC,CASSLGSGALGEQYF
.,TRBJ1-5,TRBV6-5,.,TGTGCCAGCAGTTACTTCGGGGGTCAGCCCCAGCATTTT,CASSYFGGQPQHF
.,TRBJ1-2,TRBV6-5,.,TGTGCCGGCTGGGGACACCTCTCTAACTATGGCTACACCTTC,CAGWGHLSNYGYTF
TRBD1,TRBJ2-5,TRBV6-5,.,TGTGCCAGCAGTTGGGGGCGTGGACAGGGAGGCGAGACCCAGTACTTC,CASSWGRGQGGETQYF
.,TRBJ2-3,TRBV28,.,TGTGCCAGCAGCCCCCCACCCGGGGGAGATACGCAGTATTTT,CASSPPPGGDTQYF
TRBD1,TRBJ1-5,TRBV28,once,TGTGCCAGCAGTTCTACAGGGGACCATCAGCCCCAGCATTTT,CASSSTGDHQPQHF
TRBD2,TRBJ2-5,TRBV6-2/TRBV6-3,few,TGTGCCAGCAGCACCCGCCGGGCCGCGGGGGGAGAGACCCAGTACTTC,CASSTRRAAGGETQYF